This T cell receptor beta chain came from a study of blood T cell repertoires in COVID-19. Across the whole study: Some COVID-19 samples were acute and others convalescent; all came from the United States, Italy and Spain. Sources were T cells, B-cell-depleted T cells, or PBMCs; the material itself was cDNA or gDNA.

The authors' processing: Counts of nucleated cells, estimated from reference gene primer amplification, were obtained. The data were produced by immunoSEQ multiplex PCR, yet TCRdb's version contains in-frame clones alone and is incomplete. Clone size and V and J calls were adopted from that table, with D and trimming inferred from the DNA. In the table there are 120,000 to 150,000 clones, roughly 82% of which are singletons. Germline V gene sequence: CDR1 SEHNR, CDR2 FQNEAQ (reference sequence). Trimming cost V 5 bases and J 2 bases, with 9 bases left between them. This CDR3 contains 14 residues. The clonotype comes from a human donor in a cohort sampled during active COVID-19. The specimen sequenced was peripheral blood. The chain combines TRBV7-9 with TRBJ2-2, with D perhaps matching TRBD2 (5 bases). The CDR3 DNA reads as TGTGCCAGCAGCACCGCTAGCAACACCGGGGAGCTGTTTTTT. Protein product: CASSTASNTGELFF.